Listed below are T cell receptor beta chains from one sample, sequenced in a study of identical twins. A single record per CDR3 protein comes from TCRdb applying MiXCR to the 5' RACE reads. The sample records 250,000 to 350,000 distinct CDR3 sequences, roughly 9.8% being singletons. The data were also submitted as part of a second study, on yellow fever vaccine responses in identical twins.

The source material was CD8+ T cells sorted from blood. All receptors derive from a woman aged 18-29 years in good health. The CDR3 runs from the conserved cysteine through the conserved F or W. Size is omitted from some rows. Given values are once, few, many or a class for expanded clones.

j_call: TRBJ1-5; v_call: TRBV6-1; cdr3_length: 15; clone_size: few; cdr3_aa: CASSELLASNQPQHF
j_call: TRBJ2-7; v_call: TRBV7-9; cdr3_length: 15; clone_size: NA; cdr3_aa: CASSSTGQVTYEQYF
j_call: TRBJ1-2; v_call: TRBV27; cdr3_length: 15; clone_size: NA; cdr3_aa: CASSPAGGSDYGYTF
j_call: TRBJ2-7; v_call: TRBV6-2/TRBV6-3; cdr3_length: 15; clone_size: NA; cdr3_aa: CASRPSPGQVYEQYF
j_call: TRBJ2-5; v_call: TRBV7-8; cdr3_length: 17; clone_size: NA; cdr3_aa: CASSLVAAGRLGETQYF
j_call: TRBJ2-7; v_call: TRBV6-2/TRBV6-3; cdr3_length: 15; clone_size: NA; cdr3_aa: CASSSRTGVEREQYF
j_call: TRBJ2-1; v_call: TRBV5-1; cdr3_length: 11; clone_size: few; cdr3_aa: CASRSSSEQFF
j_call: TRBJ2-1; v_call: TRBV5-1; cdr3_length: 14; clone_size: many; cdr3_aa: CASSLWGSGNEQFF
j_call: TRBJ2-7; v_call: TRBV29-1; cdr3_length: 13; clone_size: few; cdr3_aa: CSISRDNSYEQYF
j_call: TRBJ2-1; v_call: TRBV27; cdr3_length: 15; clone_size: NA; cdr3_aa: CASSLSIGPNNEQFF
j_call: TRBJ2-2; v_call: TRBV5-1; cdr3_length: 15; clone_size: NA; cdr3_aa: CASSPYGGGTGELFF
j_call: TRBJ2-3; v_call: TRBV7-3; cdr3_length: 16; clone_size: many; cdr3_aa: CASSTPSGGGTDTQYF
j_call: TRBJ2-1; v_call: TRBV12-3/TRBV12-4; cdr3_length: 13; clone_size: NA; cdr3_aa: CASSLWEENEQFF
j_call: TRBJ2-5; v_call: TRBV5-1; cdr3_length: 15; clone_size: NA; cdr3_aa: CASSWPPGGGETQYF
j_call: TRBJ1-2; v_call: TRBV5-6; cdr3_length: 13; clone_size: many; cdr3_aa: CASSSGPGYGYTF
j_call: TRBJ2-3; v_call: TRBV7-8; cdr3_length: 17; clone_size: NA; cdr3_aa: CASSSSTSGIRTDTQYF
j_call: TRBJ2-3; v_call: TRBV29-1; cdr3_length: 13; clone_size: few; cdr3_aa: CSVSGTGTDTQYF
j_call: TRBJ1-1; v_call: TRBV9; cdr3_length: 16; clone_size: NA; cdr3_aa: CASSEIGQGESTEAFF
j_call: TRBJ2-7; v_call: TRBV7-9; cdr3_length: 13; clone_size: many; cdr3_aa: CASSPRDGPEQYF
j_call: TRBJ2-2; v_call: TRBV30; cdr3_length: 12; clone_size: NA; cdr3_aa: CAWITNTGELFF
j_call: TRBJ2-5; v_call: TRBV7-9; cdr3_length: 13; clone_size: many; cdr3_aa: CASSLVGSETQYF
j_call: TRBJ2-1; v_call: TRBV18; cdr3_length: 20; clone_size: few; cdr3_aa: CASSLSGDSGGAVPYNEQFF